This TCR beta chain emerged from a study of beta chain features in type 1 diabetes. Worth noting for this clone: Its cognate antigen is unknown. One junction end disagrees with the germline gene, perhaps due to a read error.

Each of the CD4+ naive, central memory, regulatory and stem cell-like memory populations was sorted via CD45RO/CCR7/CD25/CD127/CD95/CD27. Study results and limitations: Fewer insertions but more deletions were seen at VDJ junctions in type 1 diabetes patients. Relative to healthy donors, patients appeared to have naive, central memory and Treg TCRB repertoires that were more similar. TCRB CDR3s were moderately but significantly shorter in Type 1 diabetes patients in all four CD4+ subsets.

The CDR3 consists of 13 residues. The germline V gene has CDR1 SEHNR and CDR2 FQNEAQ (reference sequence). Every isolated RNA sample was fully reverse transcribed, so sequencing captured expressed TCRB transcripts. Method: immunoSEQ multiplex PCR; TCRdb's copy keeps in-frame clones and lacks some. The sample records 350,000 to 400,000 clones, about 16% being singletons. The rearrangement joins TRBV7-9 to TRBJ2-3, with TRBD2 identical over 9 bases. The sequenced sample was naive CD4+ T cells from blood. This receptor was identified in a woman under 30 in good health. The CDR3 sequence: CVSRREGTDTQYF. The CDR3 DNA sequence: TGTGTCAGCCGGCGGGAGGGGACAGATACGCAGTATTTT.